This section outlines one TCR beta chain sequence together with its context. Only in-frame clones appear in the TCRdb table, and some are missing; sequencing was by immunoSEQ multiplex PCR. The table has about 380,000 clones, roughly 96% seen once. Germline assignment: CDR1 LNHDA and CDR2 SQIVND (reference sequence). V lost 10 bases to trimming and J lost 2 bases; unmatched junction nucleotides: 17. This CDR3 contains 17 residues. The data derive from a study of shared clonotypes between healthy human individuals. Study details: Researchers assigned three CD4 naive, three CD4 memory, two CD8 naive and one CD8 memory plate to each donor.

Nashville, Tennessee was home to all donors, who were Caucasian adults. Combination of CD45RO+ cells with CCR7-negative CD45RA+ TemRA cells was used for CD8 memory. The genes are TRBV19 and TRBJ2-5; TRBD1 aligns across 9 bases. This TCR derives from a man aged 25-40 years in good health. Sequenced sample: memory CD8+ T cells sorted from blood. Stated subset: CD45RO+ cells pooled with CCR7-negative TemRA cells. Here the CDR3 DNA reads TGTGCCACTCAAAGCCCCCGCCGGGACAGGGCTCAAGAGACCCAGTACTTC. Translated: CATQSPRRDRAQETQYF.